The entry that follows covers one T cell receptor beta chain sequence. Its specificity is unknown. This entry comes from a study of T cell repertoires in cytomegalovirus infection. Study-level background: The authors relied on CMV epitopes, both recently identified HLA-C-restricted and well-studied HLA-B-restricted. In public TCR beta signatures, there were indications of both CMV infection and matching HLA type.

TCRdb called the reads again in MiXCR, with one record for every CDR3 protein. The sample holds about 360,000 distinct CDR3 sequences, about 34% seen once. Trimming shortened V by 4 bases and J by 4 bases, and 21 bases separated the two germline ends. Germline CDR1 SGHDT, CDR2 YYEEEE. The CDR3 spans 16 residues. Study-wide results and caveats: The cumulative frequency of public TCR beta families distinguished individuals who carried CMV together with the relevant HLA.

The sequence was collected from a human donor in good health (CMV status not recorded). Some clones in this sample may be carry-over from other donors' samples. The chain recombines TRBV5-6 with TRBJ2-7; possible D gene TRBD1, 6 bases. This sample comprised cultured PBMCs, obtained from culture after CMV antigen stimulation. The CDR3 sequence is CASSPFGSGDVYEQYF. The CDR3 nucleotides are TGTGCCAGCAGCCCCTTTGGATCAGGGGATGTTTACGAGCAGTACTTC.